The clone carrying this T cell receptor beta chain was counted between two and nine times. Antigen specificity is unknown. The data belong to a study of response to subunit inactivated influenza vaccine. Broader study findings: Seasonal influenza vaccination, on each occasion, was suggested by the authors to recruit few new T cells.

TCRdb re-called the RT-PCR reads through MiXCR, storing one row per CDR3 protein. This sample has more than 150,000 distinct CDR3 sequences, with about 9% found just once. This material consisted of non-naive T cells sorted from PBMCs, taken on the day of vaccination. This receptor was taken from a man between 45 and 60 years old who received an inactivated influenza vaccine.

The CDR3 loop is CASSSDRPNSPLHF. CDR3 DNA: TGCGCCAGCAGTTCGGACAGACCTAATTCACCCCTCCACTTT. The chain combines TRBV5-1 with TRBJ1-6, with TRBD1 as a possible D gene (6 bases). CDR1 is SGHRS, CDR2 YFSETQ, per germline. This CDR3 is built from 14 residues. Between the trimmed V and J ends, which lost 5 bases and 6 bases, there was a span of 12 bases.